The present T cell receptor (beta chain) was sequenced within a study of human T cells and chemical hapten exposure. Study-level background: Read at 6 days, the patch tests placed 0.01% DPC on the upper back. Among samples, TCR yields varied mainly because of small differences in pooled library volume. Study observations and caveats: No change in TCRs above 1 in 1000 frequency was produced by DPC sensitization. Expanded TCRs created a significantly greater count of big CDR3 similarity clusters than controls did.

TCRdb re-derived calls from the RACE reads in MiXCR, one entry per CDR3 protein. The sample yields about 120,000 distinct CDR3 sequences, approximately 13% seen once. Time point specified: pre-sensitization, week 0. Treatment specified: therapeutic diphenylcyclopropenone sensitization with weekly scalp DPC. There are 15 residues in the CDR3. In germline, CDR1 is MNHNY, CDR2 SVGAGI (reference sequence). Unmatched junction bases numbered 6, after V lost 5 bases and J lost 4 bases. A few counts support this clonotype. The antigen is undetermined. This receptor was obtained from a woman between 18 and 29 years old with alopecia areata. Some clones in this sample may be carry-over from other donors' samples. The chain links TRBV6-6 to TRBJ1-1; 11 nucleotides agree with TRBD1. Here the sequenced sample was whole blood, taken in connection with sensitization to the hapten diphenylcyclopropenone (DPC). CDR3 sequence (DNA): TGTGCCAGCAGTCCAAAGGGACAGGGGGGCACTGAAGCTTTCTTT. It specifies CASSPKGQGGTEAFF.